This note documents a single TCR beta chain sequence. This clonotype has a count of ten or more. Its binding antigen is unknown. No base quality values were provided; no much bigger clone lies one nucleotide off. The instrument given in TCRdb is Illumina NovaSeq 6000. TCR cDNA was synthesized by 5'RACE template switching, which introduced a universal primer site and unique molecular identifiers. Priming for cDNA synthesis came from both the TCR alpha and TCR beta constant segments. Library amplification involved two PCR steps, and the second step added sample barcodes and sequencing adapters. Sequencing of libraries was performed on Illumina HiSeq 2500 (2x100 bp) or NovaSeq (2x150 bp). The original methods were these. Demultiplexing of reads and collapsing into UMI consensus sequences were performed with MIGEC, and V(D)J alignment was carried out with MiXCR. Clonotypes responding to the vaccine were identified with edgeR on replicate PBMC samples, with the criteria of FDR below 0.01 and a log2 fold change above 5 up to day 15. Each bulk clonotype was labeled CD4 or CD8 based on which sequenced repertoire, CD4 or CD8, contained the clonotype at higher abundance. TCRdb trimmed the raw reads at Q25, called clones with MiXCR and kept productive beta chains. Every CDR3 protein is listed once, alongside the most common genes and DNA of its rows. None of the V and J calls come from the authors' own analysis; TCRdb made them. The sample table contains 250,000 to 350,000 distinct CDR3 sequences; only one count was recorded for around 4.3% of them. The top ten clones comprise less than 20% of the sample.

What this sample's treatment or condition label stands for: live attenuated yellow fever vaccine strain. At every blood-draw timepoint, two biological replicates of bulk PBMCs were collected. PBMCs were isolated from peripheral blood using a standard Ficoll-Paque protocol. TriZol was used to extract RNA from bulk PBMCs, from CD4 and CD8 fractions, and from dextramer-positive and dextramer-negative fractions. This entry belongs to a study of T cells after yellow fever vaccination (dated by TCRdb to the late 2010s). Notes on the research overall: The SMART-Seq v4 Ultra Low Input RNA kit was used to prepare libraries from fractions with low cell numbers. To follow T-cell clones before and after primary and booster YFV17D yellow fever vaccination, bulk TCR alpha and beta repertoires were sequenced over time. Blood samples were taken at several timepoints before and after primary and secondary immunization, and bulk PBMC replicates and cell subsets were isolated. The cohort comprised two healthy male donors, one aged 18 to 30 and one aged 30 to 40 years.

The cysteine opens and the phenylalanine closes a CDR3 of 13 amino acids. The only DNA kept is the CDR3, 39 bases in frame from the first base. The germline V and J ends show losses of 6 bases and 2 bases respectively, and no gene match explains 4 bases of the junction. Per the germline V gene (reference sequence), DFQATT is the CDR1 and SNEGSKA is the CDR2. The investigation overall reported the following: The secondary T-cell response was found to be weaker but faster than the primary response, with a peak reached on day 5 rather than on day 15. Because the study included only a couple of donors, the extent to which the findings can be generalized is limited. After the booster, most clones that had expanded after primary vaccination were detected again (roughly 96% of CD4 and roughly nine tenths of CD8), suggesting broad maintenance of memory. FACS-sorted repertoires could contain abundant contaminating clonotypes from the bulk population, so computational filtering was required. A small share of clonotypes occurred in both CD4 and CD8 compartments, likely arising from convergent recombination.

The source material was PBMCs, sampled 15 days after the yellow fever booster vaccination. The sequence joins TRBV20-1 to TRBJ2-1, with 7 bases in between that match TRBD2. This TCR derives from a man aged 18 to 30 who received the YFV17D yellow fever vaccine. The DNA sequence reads TGCAGTGCCCCGGGGACTACCTACAATGAGCAGTTCTTC. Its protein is CSAPGTTYNEQFF.